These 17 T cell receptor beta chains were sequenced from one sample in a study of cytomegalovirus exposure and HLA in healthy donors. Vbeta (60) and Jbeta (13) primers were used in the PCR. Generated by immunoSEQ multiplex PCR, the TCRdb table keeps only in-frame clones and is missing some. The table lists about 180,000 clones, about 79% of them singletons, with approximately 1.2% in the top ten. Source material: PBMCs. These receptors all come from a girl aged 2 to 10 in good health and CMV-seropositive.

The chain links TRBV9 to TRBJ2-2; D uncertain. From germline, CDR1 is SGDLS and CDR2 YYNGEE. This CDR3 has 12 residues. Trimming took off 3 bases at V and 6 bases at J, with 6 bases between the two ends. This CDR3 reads CASSAPAGELFF. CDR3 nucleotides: TGTGCCAGCAGCGCCCCGGCCGGGGAGCTGTTTTTT.

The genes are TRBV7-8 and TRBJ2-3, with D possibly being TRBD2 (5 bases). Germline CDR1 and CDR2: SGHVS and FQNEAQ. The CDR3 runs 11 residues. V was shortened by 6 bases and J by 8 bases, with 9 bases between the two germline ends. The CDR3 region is CASSQAATQYF. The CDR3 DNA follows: TGTGCCAGCAGTCAAGCGGCTACGCAGTATTTT.

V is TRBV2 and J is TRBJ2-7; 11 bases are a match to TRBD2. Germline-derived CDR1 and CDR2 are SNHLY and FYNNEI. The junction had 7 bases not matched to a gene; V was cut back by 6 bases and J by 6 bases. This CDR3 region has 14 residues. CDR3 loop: CASRPTSGSSEQYF. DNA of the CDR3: TGTGCCAGCAGACCTACTAGCGGGAGCTCCGAGCAGTACTTC.

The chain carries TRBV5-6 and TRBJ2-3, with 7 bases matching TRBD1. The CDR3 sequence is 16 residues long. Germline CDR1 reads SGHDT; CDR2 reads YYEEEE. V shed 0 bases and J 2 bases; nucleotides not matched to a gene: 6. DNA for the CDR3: TGTGCCAGCAGCTTGGATCCGACAGGGAACACAGATACGCAGTATTTT. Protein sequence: CASSLDPTGNTDTQYF.

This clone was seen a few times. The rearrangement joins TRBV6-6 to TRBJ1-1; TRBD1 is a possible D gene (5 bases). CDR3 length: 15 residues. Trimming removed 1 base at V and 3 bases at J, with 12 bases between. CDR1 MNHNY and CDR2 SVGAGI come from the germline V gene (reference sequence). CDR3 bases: TGTGCCAGCAGTTACTGGCAGGGCATAGACACTGAAGCTTTCTTT. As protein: CASSYWQGIDTEAFF.

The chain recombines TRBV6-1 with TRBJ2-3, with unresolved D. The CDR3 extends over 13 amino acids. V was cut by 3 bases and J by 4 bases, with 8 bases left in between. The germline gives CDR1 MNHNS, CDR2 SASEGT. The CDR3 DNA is TGTGCCAGCAGTGAGGTAGCCGCAGATACGCAGTATTTT. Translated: CASSEVAADTQYF.

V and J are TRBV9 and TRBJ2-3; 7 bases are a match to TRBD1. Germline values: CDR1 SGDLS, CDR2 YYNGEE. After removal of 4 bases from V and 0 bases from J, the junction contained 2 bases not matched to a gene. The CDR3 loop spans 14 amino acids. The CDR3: CASSLGQSTDTQYF. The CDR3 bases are TGTGCCAGCAGCTTGGGACAGAGCACAGATACGCAGTATTTT.

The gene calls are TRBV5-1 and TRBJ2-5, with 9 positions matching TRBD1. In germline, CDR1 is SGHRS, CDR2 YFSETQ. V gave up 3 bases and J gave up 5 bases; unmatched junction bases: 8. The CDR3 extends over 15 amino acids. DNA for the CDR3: TGCGCCAGCAGCTCCCCTGGGACAGGGCCCGAGACCCAGTACTTC. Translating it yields CASSSPGTGPETQYF.

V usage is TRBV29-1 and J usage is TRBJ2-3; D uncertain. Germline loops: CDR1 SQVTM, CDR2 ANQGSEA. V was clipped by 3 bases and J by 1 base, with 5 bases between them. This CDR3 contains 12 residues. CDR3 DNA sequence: TGCAGCGTTGAGACTCGCACAGATACGCAGTATTTT. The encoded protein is CSVETRTDTQYF.

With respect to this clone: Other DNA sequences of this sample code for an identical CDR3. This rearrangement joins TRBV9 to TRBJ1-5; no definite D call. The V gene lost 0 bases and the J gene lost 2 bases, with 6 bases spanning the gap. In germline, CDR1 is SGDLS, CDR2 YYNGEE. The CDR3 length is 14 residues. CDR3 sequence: CASSVGGGNQPQHF. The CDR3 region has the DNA TGTGCCAGCAGCGTAGGAGGTGGCAATCAGCCCCAGCATTTT.

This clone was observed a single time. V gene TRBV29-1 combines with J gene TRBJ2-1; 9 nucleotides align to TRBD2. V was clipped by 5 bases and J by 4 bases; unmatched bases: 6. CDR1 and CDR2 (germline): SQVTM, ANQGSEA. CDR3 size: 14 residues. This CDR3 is CSVLGLARYNEQFF. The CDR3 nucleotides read TGCAGCGTTCTAGGACTAGCGCGGTACAATGAGCAGTTCTTC.

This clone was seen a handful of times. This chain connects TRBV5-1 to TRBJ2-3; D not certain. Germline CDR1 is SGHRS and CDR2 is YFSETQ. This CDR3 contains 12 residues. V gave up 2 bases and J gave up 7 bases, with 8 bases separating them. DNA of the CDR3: TGCGCCAGCAGCTTTGCGAGTAATACGCAGTATTTT. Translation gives CASSFASNTQYF.

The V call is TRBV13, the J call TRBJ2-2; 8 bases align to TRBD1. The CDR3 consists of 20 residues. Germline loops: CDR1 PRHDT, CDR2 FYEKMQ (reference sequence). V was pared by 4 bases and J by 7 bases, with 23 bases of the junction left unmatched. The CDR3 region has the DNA TGTGCCAGCAGCTCTATCGGGATCGGAAGGGACAGGACCGGGATCGGGGAGCTGTTTTTT. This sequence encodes CASSSIGIGRDRTGIGELFF.

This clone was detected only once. The CDR3 DNA follows: TGCGCCAGCAGCTTTATTGACAATGAGCAGTTCTTC. Translation: CASSFIDNEQFF. The rearrangement joins TRBV5-1 to TRBJ2-1; D ambiguous. Trimming stripped 2 bases from V and 5 bases from J, with 5 bases between. The CDR3 runs 12 residues. Germline lookup yields CDR1 SGHRS and CDR2 YFSETQ.

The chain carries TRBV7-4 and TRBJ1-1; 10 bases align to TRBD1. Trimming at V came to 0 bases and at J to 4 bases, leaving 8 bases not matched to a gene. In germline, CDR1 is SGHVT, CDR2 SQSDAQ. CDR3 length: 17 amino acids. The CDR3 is CASSLALGTGAVTEAFF. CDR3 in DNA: TGTGCCAGCAGCTTAGCGCTTGGGACAGGGGCCGTCACTGAAGCTTTCTTT.

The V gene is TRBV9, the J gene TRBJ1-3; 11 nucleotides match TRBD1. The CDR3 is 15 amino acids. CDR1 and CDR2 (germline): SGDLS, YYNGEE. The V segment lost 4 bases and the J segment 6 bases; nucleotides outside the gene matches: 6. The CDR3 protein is CASSLEGQGANTIYF. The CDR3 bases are TGTGCCAGCAGCCTTGAAGGACAGGGGGCAAACACCATATATTTT.

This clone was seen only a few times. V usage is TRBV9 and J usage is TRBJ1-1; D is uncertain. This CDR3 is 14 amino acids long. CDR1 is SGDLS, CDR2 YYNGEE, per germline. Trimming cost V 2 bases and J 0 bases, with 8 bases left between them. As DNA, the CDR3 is TGTGCCAGCAGCGTCGGGGTCATGAACACTGAAGCTTTCTTT. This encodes CASSVGVMNTEAFF.